This T cell receptor (beta chain) was sequenced during a study of blood T cells in healthy people across ages. A second PCR of roughly 7 to 11 cycles used a sample-barcoded 5' primer and a J-beta primer mix. Each CDR3 protein is one row after TCRdb ran MiXCR on the 5' RACE reads. The data show some 880,000 distinct CDR3 sequences, around 36% seen once. With 1 base clipped from V and 1 base from J, the junction kept 3 bases outside the gene matches. The CDR3 extends over 16 amino acids. Germline lookup yields CDR1 SEHNR and CDR2 FQNEAQ (reference sequence). General observations from the study: Older age coincided with a roughly linear decline in TCR beta diversity per million T cells.

On this clonotype: The antigen is not known.

This receptor was identified in a man aged 18 to 29 in good health. Sequenced material: blood. The V gene is TRBV7-9, the J gene TRBJ1-1, with 10 bases that match TRBD1. The CDR3 reads CASSLGGTGENTEAFF. The CDR3 region has the DNA TGTGCCAGCAGCTTAGGAGGGACAGGGGAGAACACTGAAGCTTTCTTT.